The clone carrying this TCR beta chain was detected many times. As yet, its antigen is unknown. The source of the sample is a study of glioma-infiltrating T cells. The iRepertoire nested amplicon-rescue multiplex PCR amplified TCR alpha and beta CDR3s from RNA. Each CDR3 protein gets one entry after TCRdb re-called the multiplex PCR reads with MiXCR. The repertoire holds 95,000 to 150,000 distinct CDR3 sequences, about 23% seen once, with 15% in the top ten. Overall study results and limits: Very few CDR3 sequences were shared between tissue and blood. Tissue-blood divergence was below expectation in non-neoplastic patients, above in gliomas.

This CDR3 spans 14 amino acids. Losses at the gene ends were 7 bases for V and 8 bases for J; bases not matched to a gene: 6. This sequence joins TRBV12-3 or TRBV12-4 and TRBJ2-1; TRBD2 matches at 12 bases. The sequenced sample was glioma tissue, nonneoplastic brain tissue, or PBMCs (not recorded which). This receptor was identified in a human donor with low-grade glioma or glioblastoma, undergoing nonglioma brain surgery, or in good health (not recorded which). CDR3 sequence reads: CASNLAGGSDEQFF. Written as DNA, the CDR3 is TGTGCCAGCAACCTAGCGGGGGGGTCCGATGAGCAGTTCTTC.